This is a list of T cell receptor beta chains from one sample in a study of blood T cell repertoires in COVID-19. Only in-frame clones appear in the TCRdb table, and some are missing; sequencing was by immunoSEQ multiplex PCR. The top ten hold more than 3% of the sample, which has approximately 190,000 clones, less than 90% seen once. The sample taken for sequencing was PBMCs or T cells enriched from blood (not recorded which). Every receptor here comes from a woman aged 30 to 39 who had been exposed to COVID-19. CDR3s include the opening cysteine and the closing phenylalanine or tryptophan. A D gene is named only where the DNA matches it firmly. Clone size is shown for a subset of rows, as once, few, many or a class of expanded clone.

cdr3_aa	cdr3_nt	v_call	j_call	d_call	clone_size
CASSASGGPRVEQYF	TGTGCCAGCAGCGCTAGCGGGGGCCCCCGTGTAGAGCAGTACTTC	TRBV7-2	TRBJ2-7	TRBD2	NA
CASRPSGGEKLFF	TGTGCCAGCAGACCTTCCGGGGGGGAAAAACTGTTTTTT	TRBV6-5	TRBJ1-4	NA	NA
CASSQDSSGGSYEQYF	TGCGCCAGCAGCCAAGATTCTAGCGGGGGGTCTTACGAGCAGTACTTC	TRBV4-3	TRBJ2-7	TRBD2	NA
CASSDTTNEKLFF	TGTGCCAGCAGTGACACAACTAATGAAAAACTGTTTTTT	TRBV12-3/TRBV12-4	TRBJ1-4	NA	few
CASSFDGGPGNTIYF	TGCGCCAGCAGCTTCGACGGGGGGCCAGGAAACACCATATATTTT	TRBV5-1	TRBJ1-3	NA	NA
CASSPRGYTF	TGTGCCAGCAGTCCCAGGGGCTACACCTTC	TRBV12-3/TRBV12-4	TRBJ1-2	NA	once
CASSWGQGTLNGYTF	TGTGCCAGCAGCTGGGGACAGGGGACTCTCAATGGCTACACCTTC	TRBV7-2	TRBJ1-2	TRBD1	NA
CASSLVGRGPTEAFF	TGTGCCAGCAGCTTAGTCGGCAGGGGGCCCACTGAAGCTTTCTTT	TRBV11-2	TRBJ1-1	TRBD1	NA
CASSVTTNNEQFF	TGTGCCAGCAGCGTAACTACTAACAATGAGCAGTTCTTC	TRBV9	TRBJ2-1	NA	NA
CASRRTGNQPQHF	TGTGCCAGCAGGCGGACAGGGAATCAGCCCCAGCATTTT	TRBV27	TRBJ1-5	TRBD1	NA
CASSIDFRGRDTEAFF	TGTGCCAGTAGTATAGATTTTAGGGGAAGGGACACTGAAGCTTTCTTT	TRBV19	TRBJ1-1	NA	NA
CASSGDRHYGYTF	TGTGCCAGTAGCGGCGACAGGCACTATGGCTACACCTTC	TRBV19	TRBJ1-2	NA	once
CASSITGVLRRGNTEAFF	TGTGCCAGTAGTATAACAGGTGTTCTGAGGAGGGGCAACACTGAAGCTTTCTTT	TRBV19	TRBJ1-1	NA	NA
CASSISGGNTEAFF	TGTGCCAGCAGTATATCCGGGGGAAACACTGAAGCTTTCTTT	TRBV2	TRBJ1-1	NA	NA
CASSPRQGFYEQYF	TGTGCCAGCAGCCCCCGACAGGGATTCTACGAGCAGTACTTC	TRBV5-4	TRBJ2-7	TRBD1	NA
CASSRASGGDNEQFF	TGTGCCAGCAGCCGGGCTAGCGGGGGCGACAATGAGCAGTTCTTC	TRBV4-2	TRBJ2-1	TRBD2	NA
CASSLRGDIQYF	TGTGCCAGCAGCTTGCGGGGAGACATTCAGTACTTC	TRBV5-5	TRBJ2-4	NA	NA
CASSHRQGMSTEAFF	TGTGCCAGCTCACACAGACAGGGGATGAGCACTGAAGCTTTCTTT	TRBV18	TRBJ1-1	TRBD1	NA
CASSLRAGAGELFF	TGCGCCAGCAGCTTGAGAGCGGGGGCCGGGGAGCTGTTTTTT	TRBV5-1	TRBJ2-2	TRBD2	NA
CSARDYAHF	TGCAGTGCTAGAGATTACGCACACTTC	TRBV20-1	TRBJ1-2	NA	NA